The 21 T cell receptor beta chains presented below share a single source sample, sequenced in a study of PD-1 blockade in classical Hodgkin lymphoma. Time point indicated: cycle 4 day 1 (C4D1), after five to seven weeks of nivolumab. Exposure to brentuximab vedotin varied, and each patient had relapsed following autologous stem cell transplantation. The assay was immunoSEQ multiplex PCR, and TCRdb's table has in-frame clones only and misses some. The table lists some 95,000 clones, about nine tenths of them singletons, with about 2.9% in the top ten. Sequencing was performed on peripheral blood mononuclear cells (PBMCs), taken before the fourth cycle of nivolumab. These receptors all come from a human donor with classical Hodgkin lymphoma.

The chain has TRBV30 and TRBJ2-2; no firm D call. This CDR3 has 15 amino acids. Germline CDR1 is GTSNPN and CDR2 is SVGIG (reference sequence). Trimming left V 8 bases short and J 2 bases short, with 18 bases between. The CDR3 nucleotides read TGTGCCGCGGACCCTTTTGCAGCCAACACCGGGGAGCTGTTTTTT. Translated: CAADPFAANTGELFF.

The gene calls are TRBV4-3 and TRBJ2-1; 8 bases match TRBD1. CDR1 and CDR2 (germline): LGHNA, YSLEER. The CDR3 runs 16 residues. The trim removed 0 bases at V and 7 bases at J, leaving 8 bases unmatched. This chain's CDR3 is CASSQDSGTGLNEQFF. The CDR3 DNA follows: TGCGCCAGCAGCCAAGATTCCGGGACAGGATTAAATGAGCAGTTCTTC.

The rearrangement links TRBV7-2 to TRBJ2-3; D is ambiguous. The V end was cut by 0 bases, the J end by 6 bases, with 4 bases between. The CDR3 contains 12 residues. Germline CDR1 SGHTA, CDR2 FQGNSA. The CDR3 sequence is CASSLAPDTQYF. CDR3 nucleotide sequence: TGTGCCAGCAGCTTAGCACCGGATACGCAGTATTTT.

The chain recombines TRBV9 with TRBJ1-5; TRBD1 might be the D (5 bases). Trimming took off 0 bases at V and 5 bases at J, with 9 bases between the two ends. Looked up from germline, CDR1 is SGDLS and CDR2 is YYNGEE. There are 14 residues in the CDR3. DNA for the CDR3: TGTGCCAGCAGCGTAGCAGGCAGGGATCAGCCCCAGCATTTT. As protein: CASSVAGRDQPQHF.

This clone was seen once. The chain has TRBV4-3 and TRBJ2-1; TRBD1 matches 9 bases. This CDR3 spans 20 amino acids. Germline CDR1 and CDR2: LGHNA and YSLEER. The V gene end was trimmed by 2 bases and the J gene end by 5 bases; junction bases not matched to a gene: 19. Here the CDR3 reads CASSQFTGTGTPILNNEQFF. The CDR3 DNA reads as TGCGCCAGCAGCCAATTTACCGGGACAGGGACCCCCATTTTGAACAATGAGCAGTTCTTC.

This CDR3 reads CASSPPGTRPYSPLHF. CDR3 coding DNA: TGTGCCAGCAGCCCACCAGGGACAAGGCCTTATTCACCCCTCCACTTT. This chain connects TRBV7-8 to TRBJ1-6; TRBD1 is a possible D gene (6 bases). V was shortened by 5 bases and J by 8 bases, with 19 bases between the two germline ends. Germline V gene lookup returns CDR1 SGHVS and CDR2 FQNEAQ. This CDR3 has 16 residues.

V gene TRBV9 combines with J gene TRBJ2-1; TRBD2 aligns across 14 bases. Germline values: CDR1 SGDLS, CDR2 YYNGEE. The V gene end was trimmed by 3 bases and the J gene end by 4 bases; junction bases not matched to a gene: 6. The CDR3 is 17 residues long. In nucleotides, the CDR3 is TGTGCCAGCAGCGCCCGGAGACTAGCGGGGGGGTACAATGAGCAGTTCTTC. This sequence encodes CASSARRLAGGYNEQFF.

V is TRBV19 and J is TRBJ1-3, with D hard to call. CDR3 size: 13 residues. CDR1 and CDR2 from the germline V gene are LNHDA and SQIVND (reference sequence). Trimming removed 7 bases at V and 0 bases at J, with 7 bases between. The CDR3 sequence is CASTMVSGNTIYF. The CDR3, as DNA: TGTGCCAGTACCATGGTCTCTGGAAACACCATATATTTT.

V and J are TRBV11-3 and TRBJ2-2; D might be TRBD1 (5 bases). The germline V gene encodes CDR1 SGHNT and CDR2 YENEEA. This CDR3 region has 16 residues. Trimming removed 5 bases from V and 7 bases from J, with 20 bases in between. The DNA for the CDR3 is TGTGCCAGCAGCCACGTCGTAGGGGTTATGGGCGGGGAGCTGTTTTTT. It specifies CASSHVVGVMGGELFF.

The genes are TRBV25-1 and TRBJ2-5, with D maybe TRBD2 (6 bases). The V gene's germline CDR1 is MGHDK and CDR2 SYGVNS. Trimming removed 3 bases from V and 4 bases from J, with 18 bases in between. The CDR3 is 16 amino acids. CDR3 nucleotide sequence: TGTGCCAGCAGTGACCAGCGGAGGGGTGGAGGAGAGACCCAGTACTTC. Protein product: CASSDQRRGGGETQYF.

The rearrangement links TRBV5-6 to TRBJ2-7, with 9 bases that match TRBD1. V dropped 5 bases and J dropped 5; count of bases not matched to a gene: 5. Germline CDR1 and CDR2: SGHDT and YYEEEE. CDR3 length: 13 amino acids. For the CDR3, the DNA is TGTGCCAGCAGGGGGGGACAGGGCCACGAGCAGTACTTC. Encoded protein: CASRGGQGHEQYF.

This chain joins TRBV28 and TRBJ2-5; D is ambiguous. The CDR3 sequence is 11 residues long. Trimming pared 3 bases from V and 5 bases from J, leaving 4 bases between. Germline V lookup: CDR1 MDHEN, CDR2 SYDVKM. CDR3 bases: TGTGCCAGCAGTTTTATCGAGACCCAGTACTTC. Protein: CASSFIETQYF.

In its sample, this clone was seen once. The chain carries TRBV4-2 and TRBJ1-2, with a weak D call TRBD1 (5 bases). CDR3 length: 16 residues. V was shortened by 0 bases and J by 5 bases, with 16 bases between the two germline ends. The V gene's germline CDR1 is LGHNA and CDR2 YNFKEQ. CDR3 coding DNA: TGTGCCAGCAGCCAAGAAACCGGCGGGGGGAGGTATGGCTACACCTTC. Residues: CASSQETGGGRYGYTF.

V gene TRBV29-1 combines with J gene TRBJ1-2; D perhaps matches TRBD1 (6 bases). The CDR3 runs 15 residues. The germline V gene has CDR1 SQVTM and CDR2 ANQGSEA. Trimming left V 2 bases short and J 3 bases short, with 16 bases between. The CDR3 loop is CSVESAGDRHYGYTF. The DNA for the CDR3 is TGCAGCGTTGAAAGTGCAGGGGATCGACACTATGGCTACACCTTC.

The chain carries TRBV6-1 and TRBJ2-1; 9 bases align to TRBD2. V lost 1 base and J lost 4; bases outside the gene matches: 5. The germline V gene has CDR1 MNHNS and CDR2 SASEGT. The CDR3 has 16 residues. CDR3 DNA: TGTGCCAGCAGTGAAGGTAACCTAGCGGGGTACAATGAGCAGTTCTTC. Translated: CASSEGNLAGYNEQFF.

The chain carries TRBV18 and TRBJ1-2, with 9 bases aligning to TRBD1. Germline V CDR1 and CDR2: KGHSH, LQKENI. There are 17 residues in the CDR3. V lost 3 bases and J lost 2; bases outside the gene matches: 10. The CDR3 spells CASSPTAGQGANYGYTF. The CDR3 DNA is TGTGCCAGCTCACCTACTGCGGGACAGGGAGCGAACTATGGCTACACCTTC. Combining the CDR3 with reference TRBV18 and TRBJ1-2 gives the whole variable domain NAGVMQNPRHLVRRRGQEARLRCSPMKGHSHVYWYRQLPEEGLKFMVYLQKENIIDESGMPKERFSAEFPKEGPSILRIQQVVRGDSAAYFCASSPTAGQGANYGYTFGSGTRLTVV.

The chain couples TRBV9 to TRBJ2-2, with a possible D match to TRBD1 (6 bases). This CDR3 is 16 amino acids long. Between the trimmed V and J ends, which lost 0 bases and 1 base, there was a span of 10 bases. Germline CDR1 reads SGDLS; CDR2 reads YYNGEE. CDR3 protein: CASSVANRVNTGELFF. DNA for the CDR3: TGTGCCAGCAGCGTAGCCAACAGGGTGAACACCGGGGAGCTGTTTTTT.

The chain employs TRBV19 and TRBJ2-1; 11 bases match TRBD2. J was trimmed by 1 base and V by 6 bases; bases with no gene match: 5. Germline V CDR1 and CDR2: LNHDA, SQIVND (reference sequence). The CDR3 spans 16 residues. The DNA of the CDR3 is TGTGCCAGTAGCGCCACTAGCGGGGGATCCTACAATGAGCAGTTCTTC. It encodes CASSATSGGSYNEQFF.

The rearrangement uses TRBV6-5 and TRBJ1-3; TRBD1 might be the D (5 bases). In germline, CDR1 is MNHEY, CDR2 SVGAGI. The CDR3 consists of 15 residues. V was cut by 5 bases and J by 4 bases, with 15 bases left in between. For the CDR3, the DNA is TGTGCCAGCAGTAACCTCTTGGGGGACGGAAACACCATATATTTT. It codes for CASSNLLGDGNTIYF.

J is TRBJ1-1 and V is TRBV6-6, with D possibly TRBD1 on 5 matching bases. The germline CDR1 and CDR2 sequences are MNHNY and SVGAGI (reference sequence). CDR3 length equals 13 residues. The germline V and J ends were trimmed by 6 bases and 6 bases, with 14 bases remaining between them. The CDR3 sequence is CASSHGDFAEAFF. CDR3 nucleotides: TGTGCCAGCAGCCATGGGGACTTCGCTGAAGCTTTCTTT.

This chain connects TRBV9 to TRBJ2-5; a possible D gene is TRBD2 (5 bases). In germline, CDR1 is SGDLS, CDR2 YYNGEE. The CDR3 is 15 amino acids. Trimming shortened V by 0 bases and J by 5 bases, and 14 bases separated the two germline ends. CDR3 bases: TGTGCCAGCAGCGTAGTTAGTCAGTCGGGGGAGACCCAGTACTTC. This sequence encodes CASSVVSQSGETQYF.